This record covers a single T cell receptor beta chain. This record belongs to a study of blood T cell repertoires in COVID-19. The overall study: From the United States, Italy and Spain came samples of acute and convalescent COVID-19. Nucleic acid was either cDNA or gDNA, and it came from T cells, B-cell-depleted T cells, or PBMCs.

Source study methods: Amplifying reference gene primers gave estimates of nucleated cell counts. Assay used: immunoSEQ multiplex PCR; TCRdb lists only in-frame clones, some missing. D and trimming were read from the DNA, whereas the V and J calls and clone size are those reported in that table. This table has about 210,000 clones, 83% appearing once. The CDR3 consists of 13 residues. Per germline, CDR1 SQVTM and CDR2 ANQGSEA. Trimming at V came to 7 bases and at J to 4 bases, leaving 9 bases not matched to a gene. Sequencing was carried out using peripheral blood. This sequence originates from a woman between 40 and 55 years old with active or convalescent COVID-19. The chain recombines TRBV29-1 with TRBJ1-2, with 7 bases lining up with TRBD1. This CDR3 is CSAEGARGYGYTF. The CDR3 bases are TGCAGCGCCGAGGGGGCGCGAGGCTATGGCTACACCTTC.